A selection of T cell receptor beta chains follows, all from one sample in a study of blood T cell repertoires in COVID-19. Repertoires were generated with immunoSEQ multiplex PCR, while TCRdb's copy carries only in-frame clones and drops some. The sample includes over 85,000 clones, approximately 79% of them seen just once. The sample was peripheral blood. The receptors stem from an elderly woman with active or convalescent COVID-19. Both conserved end residues are trimmed from each CDR3.

V gene: TRBV4-3
CDR3 protein: ASSQDAAGVYSTDTQY

V gene: TRBV5-1
CDR3 protein: ASSSGLTGSSANYGYT

V gene: TRBV30
CDR3 protein: AWSPWPNSPLH

V gene: TRBV5-1
CDR3 protein: ASSSGQGHYGYT

V gene: TRBV7-9
CDR3 protein: ASSRGTDQPQH

V gene: TRBV2
CDR3 protein: ASSAIIYQPQH

V gene: TRBV18
CDR3 protein: ASSQEGPSAF

V gene: TRBV7-2
CDR3 protein: ASSLPWTGLINEQF

V gene: TRBV7-3
CDR3 protein: ASSLRDSYTGELF

V gene: TRBV12-3/TRBV12-4
CDR3 protein: ASSLTGRNTIY

V gene: TRBV6-5
CDR3 protein: ASRGGRYLNTEAF

V gene: TRBV5-1
CDR3 protein: ASSTGTSAGTDTQY

V gene: TRBV5-4
CDR3 protein: ASSLVLVEDTQY

V gene: TRBV4-1
CDR3 protein: ASSQDFGLAGLTYEQY

V gene: TRBV2
CDR3 protein: ASSTQGWDGYT

V gene: TRBV19
CDR3 protein: ATGIRGQTQY

V gene: TRBV5-1
CDR3 protein: ASSPERSTSGRASRGEQY

V gene: TRBV11-1
CDR3 protein: ATTELQGSYTGELF

V gene: TRBV11-2
CDR3 protein: ASSFQHTGANVLT

V gene: TRBV5-6
CDR3 protein: ASSLHGQGRNTIY

V gene: TRBV4-3
CDR3 protein: ASSQLAGSSYNEQF

V gene: TRBV7-3
CDR3 protein: ASSLTGQNTEAF

V gene: TRBV12-3/TRBV12-4
CDR3 protein: ASSGTDNEKLF

V gene: TRBV6-5
CDR3 protein: ASSSGQATGYYEQY

V gene: TRBV4-3
CDR3 protein: ASSQVSGSGYEQY

V gene: TRBV2
CDR3 protein: ASSGPGLAYSSTDTQY

V gene: TRBV4-2
CDR3 protein: ASSQGPTRSGNNEQF

V gene: TRBV4-3
CDR3 protein: ASSQEAGGPTQY

V gene: TRBV28
CDR3 protein: ASSLERSPLH

V gene: TRBV5-4
CDR3 protein: ASSYPTTSGRAAEQY

V gene: TRBV28
CDR3 protein: ASSFSGNYGYT

V gene: TRBV7-8
CDR3 protein: ASSLALGLQGGYT

V gene: TRBV29-1
CDR3 protein: SVSWAGFTEAF

V gene: TRBV25-1
CDR3 protein: ASSAPGLAGDEQF

V gene: TRBV7-8
CDR3 protein: ASSPGLAGGPVVELF

V gene: TRBV7-9
CDR3 protein: ASSSGQGDQPQH

V gene: TRBV15
CDR3 protein: ATSTSRQGRTEAF

V gene: TRBV19
CDR3 protein: ATNRRDNGYT

V gene: TRBV18
CDR3 protein: ASSLNRGGETQY

V gene: TRBV19
CDR3 protein: ASSSGQGVYEQY